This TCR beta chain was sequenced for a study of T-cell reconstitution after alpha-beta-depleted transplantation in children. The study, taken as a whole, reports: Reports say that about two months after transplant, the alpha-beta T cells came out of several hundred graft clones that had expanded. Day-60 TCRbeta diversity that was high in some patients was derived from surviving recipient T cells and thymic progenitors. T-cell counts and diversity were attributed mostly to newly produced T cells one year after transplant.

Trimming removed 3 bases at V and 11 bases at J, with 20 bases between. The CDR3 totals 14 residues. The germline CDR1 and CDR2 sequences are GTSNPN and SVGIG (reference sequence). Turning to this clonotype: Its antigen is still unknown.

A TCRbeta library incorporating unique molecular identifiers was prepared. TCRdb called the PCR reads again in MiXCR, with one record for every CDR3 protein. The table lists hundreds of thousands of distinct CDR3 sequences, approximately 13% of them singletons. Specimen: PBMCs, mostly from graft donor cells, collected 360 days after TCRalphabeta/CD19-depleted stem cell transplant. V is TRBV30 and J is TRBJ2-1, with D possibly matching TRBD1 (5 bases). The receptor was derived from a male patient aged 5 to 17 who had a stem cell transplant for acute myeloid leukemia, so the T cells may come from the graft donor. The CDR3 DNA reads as TGTGCCTGGAGCCTCGACAGATTTGGCTTAAAGCAGTTCTTC. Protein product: CAWSLDRFGLKQFF.